This is a list of T cell receptor beta chains from one sample in a study of cytomegalovirus exposure and HLA in healthy donors. Sequencing was performed with immunoSEQ multiplex PCR; in TCRdb, only in-frame clones are kept and a portion is missing. The sample gives roughly 90,000 clones, 75% to 85% of which show up once; 2% to 2.5% is in the top ten. The sequenced sample consisted of PBMCs. These receptor sequences come from a young man in good health and CMV-seronegative. CDR3s include the opening cysteine and the closing phenylalanine or tryptophan. D genes are given only for firm matches. Only part of the rows carry a size: once, few, many, or a class if the clone is expanded.

j_call: TRBJ2-3; clone_size: -; d_call: TRBD2; v_call: TRBV7-2; cdr3_aa: CASSETSPPDTQYF; cdr3_nt: TGTGCCAGCAGCGAGACTAGCCCCCCAGATACGCAGTATTTT
j_call: TRBJ1-2; clone_size: once; d_call: -; v_call: TRBV5-1; cdr3_aa: CASTLDSGLYGYTF; cdr3_nt: TGCGCCAGCACCTTGGATTCAGGGCTCTATGGCTACACCTTC
j_call: TRBJ2-1; clone_size: -; d_call: TRBD2; v_call: TRBV28; cdr3_aa: CASGTRAGGLFF; cdr3_nt: TGTGCCAGCGGCACCCGGGCGGGGGGGTTGTTCTTC
j_call: TRBJ2-2; clone_size: -; d_call: -; v_call: TRBV9; cdr3_aa: CASSPQTTGGELFF; cdr3_nt: TGTGCCAGCAGCCCCCAGACGACGGGCGGGGAGCTGTTTTTT
j_call: TRBJ2-7; clone_size: -; d_call: -; v_call: TRBV19; cdr3_aa: CASSSKGWTGYEQYF; cdr3_nt: TGTGCCAGTAGTAGCAAGGGGTGGACCGGCTACGAGCAGTACTTC
j_call: TRBJ1-2; clone_size: -; d_call: TRBD1; v_call: TRBV30; cdr3_aa: CAWVGQGAIGYTF; cdr3_nt: TGTGCCTGGGTTGGACAGGGAGCTATTGGCTACACCTTC
j_call: TRBJ2-5; clone_size: -; d_call: -; v_call: TRBV18; cdr3_aa: CASSPRPGETQYF; cdr3_nt: TGTGCCAGCTCACCCAGGCCGGGGGAGACCCAGTACTTC
j_call: TRBJ2-7; clone_size: few; d_call: TRBD1; v_call: TRBV18; cdr3_aa: CASSPSALGQGSYEQYF; cdr3_nt: TGTGCCAGCTCACCATCCGCCTTGGGACAGGGGAGCTACGAGCAGTACTTC
j_call: TRBJ1-5; clone_size: once; d_call: -; v_call: TRBV14; cdr3_aa: CASSQGINQPQHF; cdr3_nt: TGTGCCAGCAGCCAAGGTATTAATCAGCCCCAGCATTTT
j_call: TRBJ2-1; clone_size: -; d_call: TRBD2; v_call: TRBV5-1; cdr3_aa: CASSLTGSGGENEQFF; cdr3_nt: TGCGCCAGCAGCTTGACGGGTAGCGGGGGGGAAAATGAGCAGTTCTTC
j_call: TRBJ1-1; clone_size: -; d_call: -; v_call: TRBV5-1; cdr3_aa: CASSLDFSGDYNTEAFF; cdr3_nt: TGCGCCAGCAGCTTGGATTTTTCCGGCGACTATAACACTGAAGCTTTCTTT
j_call: TRBJ1-2; clone_size: -; d_call: -; v_call: TRBV2; cdr3_aa: CASSDPRGQSNYGYTF; cdr3_nt: TGTGCCAGCAGTGACCCCCGGGGACAAAGTAACTATGGCTACACCTTC
j_call: TRBJ1-6; clone_size: few; d_call: -; v_call: TRBV2; cdr3_aa: CASSEEGLGNSPLHF; cdr3_nt: TGTGCCAGCAGTGAAGAGGGGCTGGGCAATTCACCCCTCCACTTT
j_call: TRBJ2-1; clone_size: once; d_call: TRBD2; v_call: TRBV19; cdr3_aa: CASSDSGGARYEQFF; cdr3_nt: TGTGCCAGTAGTGATAGCGGGGGGGCTAGATATGAGCAGTTCTTC
j_call: TRBJ1-1; clone_size: -; d_call: -; v_call: TRBV6-6; cdr3_aa: CASSYLPAGVNTEAFF; cdr3_nt: TGTGCCAGCAGTTACTTGCCGGCCGGGGTGAACACTGAAGCTTTCTTT
j_call: TRBJ2-5; clone_size: -; d_call: TRBD1; v_call: TRBV7-8; cdr3_aa: CASSFEFFRDRGGETQYF; cdr3_nt: TGTGCCAGCAGCTTCGAATTTTTCCGGGACAGGGGAGGAGAGACCCAGTACTTC
j_call: TRBJ1-5; clone_size: -; d_call: TRBD1; v_call: TRBV18; cdr3_aa: CASSLWPRQGDRSNQPQHF; cdr3_nt: TGTGCCAGCTCGCTATGGCCGAGACAGGGAGACAGAAGCAATCAGCCCCAGCATTTT
j_call: TRBJ1-2; clone_size: -; d_call: -; v_call: TRBV5-4; cdr3_aa: CASSHTGLRSEGYTF; cdr3_nt: TGTGCCAGCAGCCATACAGGGTTAAGGTCTGAGGGCTACACCTTC
j_call: TRBJ2-3; clone_size: once; d_call: -; v_call: TRBV4-2; cdr3_aa: CASSQDGSVSTDTQYF; cdr3_nt: TGTGCCAGCAGCCAAGATGGTAGCGTATCGACAGATACGCAGTATTTT
j_call: TRBJ1-2; clone_size: -; d_call: -; v_call: TRBV5-4; cdr3_aa: CASSWQQGRNGYTF; cdr3_nt: TGTGCCAGCAGCTGGCAACAGGGAAGGAATGGCTACACCTTC
j_call: TRBJ1-5; clone_size: -; d_call: -; v_call: TRBV19; cdr3_aa: CASSNNRVSSPQHF; cdr3_nt: TGTGCCAGTAGTAATAACCGGGTGTCGTCCCCCCAGCATTTT
j_call: TRBJ1-2; clone_size: -; d_call: -; v_call: TRBV5-1; cdr3_aa: CASSLVTSGFDGYTF; cdr3_nt: TGCGCCAGCAGCTTGGTCACATCAGGGTTTGACGGCTACACCTTC
j_call: TRBJ1-5; clone_size: -; d_call: -; v_call: TRBV7-8; cdr3_aa: CASSSGGQPQHF; cdr3_nt: TGTGCCAGCAGCTCAGGCGGGCAGCCCCAGCATTTT
j_call: TRBJ2-1; clone_size: -; d_call: -; v_call: TRBV28; cdr3_aa: CASSARGVFFDSSLGNEQFF; cdr3_nt: TGTGCCAGCAGTGCGCGGGGTGTGTTTTTTGACAGCTCCTTGGGCAATGAGCAGTTCTTC
j_call: TRBJ2-3; clone_size: -; d_call: TRBD2; v_call: TRBV19; cdr3_aa: CASSIRLAGGDTQYF; cdr3_nt: TGTGCCAGTAGTATACGACTAGCGGGGGGAGATACGCAGTATTTT
j_call: TRBJ2-4; clone_size: -; d_call: -; v_call: TRBV7-9; cdr3_aa: CASSHWTAGFKNIQYF; cdr3_nt: TGTGCCAGCAGCCACTGGACAGCCGGGTTCAAAAACATTCAGTACTTC
j_call: TRBJ2-5; clone_size: -; d_call: TRBD2; v_call: TRBV11-3; cdr3_aa: CASSLGLTSGVQETQYF; cdr3_nt: TGTGCCAGCAGCTTAGGGTTGACTAGCGGGGTCCAAGAGACCCAGTACTTC
j_call: TRBJ2-7; clone_size: -; d_call: -; v_call: TRBV21-1; cdr3_aa: CASSNPFLPDGVSYEQYF; cdr3_nt: TGTGCCAGCAGCAACCCATTTCTGCCGGACGGGGTATCCTACGAGCAGTACTTC
j_call: TRBJ1-4; clone_size: -; d_call: -; v_call: TRBV7-6; cdr3_aa: CASRGGEKLFF; cdr3_nt: TGTGCCAGCAGGGGGGGGGAAAAACTGTTTTTT
j_call: TRBJ1-1; clone_size: -; d_call: -; v_call: TRBV5-1; cdr3_aa: CASSLTVEGEAFF; cdr3_nt: TGCGCCAGCAGCTTGACAGTGGAGGGAGAAGCTTTCTTT
j_call: TRBJ2-5; clone_size: -; d_call: TRBD1; v_call: TRBV5-1; cdr3_aa: CASSFLTGSETQYF; cdr3_nt: TGCGCCAGCAGCTTTTTGACAGGGAGCGAGACCCAGTACTTC
j_call: TRBJ1-2; clone_size: -; d_call: -; v_call: TRBV27; cdr3_aa: CASSQNNYGYTF; cdr3_nt: TGTGCCAGCAGCCAGAATAACTATGGCTACACCTTC
j_call: TRBJ1-3; clone_size: -; d_call: -; v_call: TRBV6-5; cdr3_aa: CASSYEAHSGNTIYF; cdr3_nt: TGTGCCAGCAGTTACGAGGCCCACTCTGGAAACACCATATATTTT
j_call: TRBJ2-5; clone_size: -; d_call: TRBD2; v_call: TRBV7-6; cdr3_aa: CATKTGGQETQYF; cdr3_nt: TGTGCCACCAAGACGGGGGGCCAAGAGACCCAGTACTTC
j_call: TRBJ1-1; clone_size: -; d_call: -; v_call: TRBV13; cdr3_aa: CASSLEGDPNTEAFF; cdr3_nt: TGTGCCAGCAGCTTAGAAGGGGATCCGAACACTGAAGCTTTCTTT
j_call: TRBJ2-5; clone_size: -; d_call: TRBD2; v_call: TRBV9; cdr3_aa: CASSVAGLAGGAGQETQYF; cdr3_nt: TGTGCCAGCAGCGTAGCGGGTCTAGCGGGGGGCGCCGGCCAAGAGACCCAGTACTTC
j_call: TRBJ2-1; clone_size: -; d_call: -; v_call: TRBV18; cdr3_aa: CASSPGQDRNEQFF; cdr3_nt: TGTGCCAGCTCACCTGGCCAGGATCGCAATGAGCAGTTCTTC
j_call: TRBJ2-7; clone_size: few; d_call: -; v_call: TRBV30; cdr3_aa: CACQPPSTGYEQYF; cdr3_nt: TGTGCCTGTCAACCACCCTCGACAGGTTACGAGCAGTACTTC
j_call: TRBJ1-5; clone_size: -; d_call: TRBD1; v_call: TRBV28; cdr3_aa: CASTPGTGVVSNQPQHF; cdr3_nt: TGTGCCAGCACCCCCGGGACAGGGGTAGTCAGCAATCAGCCCCAGCATTTT
j_call: TRBJ2-3; clone_size: -; d_call: TRBD1; v_call: TRBV18; cdr3_aa: CASSPRSGTGGTDTQYF; cdr3_nt: TGTGCCAGCTCACCGCGGAGCGGGACAGGGGGAACGGATACGCAGTATTTT
j_call: TRBJ1-1; clone_size: few; d_call: TRBD1; v_call: TRBV6-5; cdr3_aa: CASSPTGRGEAFF; cdr3_nt: TGTGCCAGCAGTCCGACAGGGCGGGGCGAAGCTTTCTTT